One sample yielded the 25 T cell receptor beta chains listed below, sequenced in a study of spatial heterogeneity in lung cancer. TCRdb called the 5' RACE reads again in MiXCR, with one record for every CDR3 protein. The data show roughly 32,000 distinct CDR3 sequences, with roughly a tenth seen just once and 28% held by the top ten. Time point described: blood at routine non-recurrence follow-up after resection. The source was PBMCs, collected at follow-up. These TCRs come from a female donor with early-stage non-small cell lung cancer.

This clonotype was counted many times. The chain links TRBV7-2 to TRBJ1-2, with D possibly TRBD1 on 6 matching bases. The CDR3 extends over 14 amino acids. V lost 5 bases to trimming and J lost 2 bases, with 12 bases between them. Germline V gives CDR1 SGHTA, CDR2 FQGNSA. The CDR3 region is CASSRGTGNYGYTF. In DNA form, the CDR3 reads TGTGCCAGCAGCCGAGGAACAGGGAACTATGGCTACACCTTC.

This clonotype was counted a few times. The V gene is TRBV2, the J gene TRBJ1-1; TRBD1 aligns across 10 bases. The CDR3 contains 16 residues. V lost 6 bases and J lost 1; bases outside the gene matches: 8. Germline V gives CDR1 SNHLY, CDR2 FYNNEI. The CDR3 coding sequence is TGTGCCAGCAGACCGGGACAGGGGTTGAGGAACACTGAAGCTTTCTTT. It yields the protein CASRPGQGLRNTEAFF.

This clonotype was seen many times. The CDR3 reads CASSGTSGGPSDNTDTQYF. The CDR3 nucleotides are TGTGCCAGCAGCGGGACTAGCGGGGGGCCGTCCGACAACACAGATACGCAGTATTTT. The chain links TRBV5-4 to TRBJ2-3; TRBD2 matches at 15 bases. The CDR3 sequence is 19 residues long. Germline-derived CDR1 and CDR2 are SGHNT and YYREEE (reference sequence). V trimming: 4 bases; J trimming: 2 bases; junction bases outside the gene matches: 11.

This clonotype was found many times. This rearrangement joins TRBV3-1 to TRBJ2-2, with 8 bases that match TRBD2. V lost 2 bases and J lost 1; bases outside the gene matches: 6. This CDR3 is built from 17 residues. Germline V gives CDR1 LGHDT, CDR2 YNNKEL (reference sequence). The CDR3 bases are TGTGCCAGCAGCCAACCCGATCTAGCGGGGAACACCGGGGAGCTGTTTTTT. This encodes CASSQPDLAGNTGELFF.

This clonotype appeared many times. This chain uses TRBV29-1 with TRBJ2-1; weak D call: TRBD2 (5 bases). The ends were cut back, 5 bases at V and 9 bases at J, with 14 bases in the middle. Germline V gene lookup returns CDR1 SQVTM and CDR2 ANQGSEA. The CDR3 covers 12 residues. This chain's CDR3 is CSVNGEVGEQFF. In DNA, the CDR3 is TGCAGCGTTAACGGGGAAGTCGGTGAGCAGTTCTTC.

Many counts were recorded for this clonotype. The chain couples TRBV6-6 to TRBJ1-6, with 7 bases lining up with TRBD1. The CDR3 covers 15 residues. Germline V gene sequence: CDR1 MNHNY, CDR2 SVGAGI (reference sequence). The trim removed 8 bases at V and 5 bases at J, leaving 9 bases unmatched. In DNA form, the CDR3 reads TGTGCCAGCTTCCCGTCCGGGACAGATAATTCACCCCTCCACTTT. Translation gives CASFPSGTDNSPLHF.

This CDR3 is CASSLSGYTEAFF. The CDR3 region has the DNA TGTGCCAGCAGTTTATCCGGCTACACTGAAGCTTTCTTT. The chain couples TRBV27 to TRBJ1-1; D unresolved. This CDR3 contains 13 residues. CDR1 and CDR2 from the germline V gene are MNHEY and SMNVEV (reference sequence). With 0 bases removed from V and 3 bases from J, the gap between germline ends came to 5 bases.

This chain links TRBV24-1 with TRBJ2-5, with D possibly matching TRBD1 (5 bases). Trimming cost V 5 bases and J 0 bases, with 12 bases left between them. CDR1 and CDR2 (germline): KGHDR, SFDVKD. The CDR3 extends over 15 amino acids. The CDR3 reads CATSGASGYQETQYF. CDR3 in DNA: TGTGCCACCAGTGGGGCGTCAGGGTACCAAGAGACCCAGTACTTC.

This clonotype was recorded at least ten times. The rearrangement uses TRBV6-2 or TRBV6-3 and TRBJ1-2, with a possible D match to TRBD1 (6 bases). Per germline, CDR1 MNHEY and CDR2 SVGEGT. Between the trimmed V and J ends, which lost 7 bases and 6 bases, there was a span of 18 bases. The CDR3 runs to 14 residues. CDR3 sequence reads: CASTGWGPPDGYTF. In DNA form, the CDR3 reads TGTGCCAGCACCGGATGGGGGCCCCCCGATGGCTACACCTTC.

In its sample, this clonotype was seen many times. This chain joins TRBV25-1 and TRBJ2-1; perhaps TRBD2 as D (7 bases). Trimming left V 6 bases short and J 8 bases short, with 11 bases between. This CDR3 spans 12 amino acids. Germline V gives CDR1 MGHDK, CDR2 SYGVNS. Written as DNA, the CDR3 is TGTGCCAGCAGCAGGGGAGGGGATGAGCAGTTCTTC. Amino acids: CASSRGGDEQFF. Full variable domain (missing parts from reference TRBV25-1 and TRBJ2-1): EADIYQTPRYLVIGTGKKITLECSQTMGHDKMYWYQQDPGMELHLIHYSYGVNSTEKGDLSSESTVSRIRTEHFPLTLESARPSHTSQYLCASSRGGDEQFFGPGTRLTVL.

To note about this clonotype: A much more abundant neighbour one base away suggests this may be a read error. This rearrangement joins TRBV6-2 or TRBV6-3 to TRBJ2-1; D is ambiguous. Germline assignment: CDR1 MNHEY and CDR2 SVGEGT. Between the trimmed V and J ends, which lost 2 bases and 5 bases, there was a span of 13 bases. This CDR3 is 15 amino acids long. The CDR3 nucleotides read TGTGCCAGCAGTTACGGTCAGGAAACCCACAATGAGCAGTTCTTC. Protein: CASSYGQETHNEQFF.

This clonotype has at least ten counts. The chain links TRBV20-1 to TRBJ2-5, with TRBD2 matching 10 bases. This CDR3 is 15 amino acids long. The J segment lost 4 bases and the V segment lost 0 bases, leaving 5 bases of the junction unmatched. CDR1 DFQATT and CDR2 SNEGSKA come from the germline V gene (reference sequence). The CDR3 loop reads CSARDLAGDRETQYF. The CDR3 bases are TGCAGTGCTAGAGATCTAGCGGGGGATCGAGAGACCCAGTACTTC.

This clonotype has a count of ten or more. The gene calls are TRBV7-6 and TRBJ2-3, with 8 bases that match TRBD1. Trimming removed 5 bases from V and 4 bases from J; junction bases left unmatched: 11. Germline CDR1 SGHVS, CDR2 FNYEAQ. This CDR3 is 16 amino acids long. Here the CDR3 DNA reads TGTGCCAGCAGCCGCGACAGGGGAGTACGGGCAGATACGCAGTATTTT. It encodes CASSRDRGVRADTQYF.

This clonotype occurred a few times. J is TRBJ2-7 and V is TRBV9; TRBD2 aligns across 8 bases. V shed 2 bases and J 2 bases; nucleotides not matched to a gene: 3. The CDR3 has 14 amino acids. CDR1 and CDR2 (germline): SGDLS, YYNGEE. In DNA, the CDR3 is TGTGCCAGCAGCGTGTCGGGACTAGCCTACGAGCAGTACTTC. It encodes CASSVSGLAYEQYF.

This clonotype occurred many times. The chain joins TRBV28 to TRBJ1-2; 7 positions agree with TRBD1. Looked up from germline, CDR1 is MDHEN and CDR2 is SYDVKM. The CDR3 loop spans 15 amino acids. The V segment lost 5 bases and the J segment 5 bases; nucleotides outside the gene matches: 11. The CDR3 DNA is TGTGCCAGCAGTAGACCAGGACAGGCTCATTATGGCTACACCTTC. Translation gives CASSRPGQAHYGYTF.

This clonotype turned up a few times. The chain uses TRBV20-1 and TRBJ2-7; 11 bases align to TRBD1. The CDR3 covers 15 residues. Germline V lookup: CDR1 DFQATT, CDR2 SNEGSKA (reference sequence). With V trimmed by 5 bases and J by 3 bases, 9 bases remained unmatched. CDR3 region: CSALSPGQGGYEQYF. Written as DNA, the CDR3 is TGCAGTGCTTTGTCACCGGGACAGGGGGGCTACGAGCAGTACTTC.

This clonotype was picked up one time. The CDR3 sequence is CASSPRATYEQYF. Here the CDR3 DNA reads TGCGCCAGCAGCCCCCGGGCAACCTACGAGCAGTACTTC. The chain has TRBV5-1 and TRBJ2-7, with D unresolved. The V gene lost 4 bases and the J gene lost 2 bases, with 10 bases spanning the gap. This CDR3 has 13 amino acids. Looked up from germline, CDR1 is SGHRS and CDR2 is YFSETQ.

The chain uses TRBV2 and TRBJ2-3; D perhaps matches TRBD2 (5 bases). Germline V gene lookup returns CDR1 SNHLY and CDR2 FYNNEI. Deletions cut 3 bases from V and 1 base from J, with 14 bases between. CDR3 length: 16 amino acids. CDR3 DNA: TGTGCCAGCAGTGATATTCGGGGTTCGGGCACAGATACGCAGTATTTT. Protein: CASSDIRGSGTDTQYF.

The chain recombines TRBV7-9 with TRBJ2-7; D gene unclear. CDR1 and CDR2 (germline): SEHNR, FQNEAQ (reference sequence). CDR3 size: 12 residues. V dropped 6 bases and J dropped 1 base, with 7 bases sitting between them. The CDR3 DNA sequence: TGTGCCAGCAGTCCAGCGTCCTACGAGCAGTACTTC. Translating gives CASSPASYEQYF.

The rearrangement links TRBV29-1 to TRBJ1-2; 9 bases agree with TRBD1. V lost 6 bases to trimming and J lost 4 bases; unmatched junction nucleotides: 6. Per germline, CDR1 SQVTM and CDR2 ANQGSEA. This CDR3 contains 13 residues. The CDR3 here is CSVEDRGLYGYTF. The DNA for the CDR3 is TGCAGCGTGGAGGACAGGGGTCTCTATGGCTACACCTTC.

The CDR3 nucleotides are TGTGCCAGCGCAGGGGAAACTGAAGCTTTCTTT. Its translation: CASAGETEAFF. The chain links TRBV6-6 to TRBJ1-1; possibly TRBD1 for D (6 bases). The germline CDR1 and CDR2 sequences are MNHNY and SVGAGI (reference sequence). Trimming cost V 8 bases and J 5 bases, with 9 bases left between them. The CDR3 totals 11 residues.

This clonotype is medium-sized. This chain links TRBV27 with TRBJ1-1; D might be TRBD1 (6 bases). V was pared by 7 bases and J by 4 bases, with 10 bases between. The CDR3 runs 12 residues. The germline V gene encodes CDR1 MNHEY and CDR2 SMNVEV (reference sequence). CDR3: CASMGASTEAFF. As DNA, the CDR3 is TGTGCCAGCATGGGGGCAAGCACTGAAGCTTTCTTT.

This clonotype appeared many times. The chain recombines TRBV7-6 with TRBJ1-5, with D uncertain. The CDR3 runs 13 residues. V was trimmed by 1 base and J by 7 bases, leaving 8 bases between them. CDR1 SGHVS and CDR2 FNYEAQ come from the germline V gene. CDR3 nucleotides: TGTGCCAGCAGCTTAGGCAATGGGCAGCCCCAGCATTTT. As protein: CASSLGNGQPQHF.

This clonotype has ten or more counts. V and J are TRBV7-9 and TRBJ2-3, with TRBD1 identical over 7 bases. This CDR3 contains 17 residues. Germline trimming cut 6 bases from V and 0 bases from J; bases unmatched to any gene: 12. Germline V gene sequence: CDR1 SEHNR, CDR2 FQNEAQ (reference sequence). This chain's CDR3 is CASSWGRGTTSTDTQYF. CDR3 bases: TGTGCCAGCAGTTGGGGCAGGGGGACGACTAGCACAGATACGCAGTATTTT.

This clonotype turned up a few times. The chain recombines TRBV20-1 with TRBJ2-1, with TRBD2 identical over 16 bases. The CDR3 covers 18 residues. J was trimmed by 3 bases and V by 2 bases; bases with no gene match: 7. Looked up from germline, CDR1 is DFQATT and CDR2 is SNEGSKA (reference sequence). CDR3 region: CSARYGTSGGAIYNEQFF. The CDR3 DNA reads as TGCAGTGCTAGATACGGGACTAGCGGGGGGGCCATCTACAATGAGCAGTTCTTC.